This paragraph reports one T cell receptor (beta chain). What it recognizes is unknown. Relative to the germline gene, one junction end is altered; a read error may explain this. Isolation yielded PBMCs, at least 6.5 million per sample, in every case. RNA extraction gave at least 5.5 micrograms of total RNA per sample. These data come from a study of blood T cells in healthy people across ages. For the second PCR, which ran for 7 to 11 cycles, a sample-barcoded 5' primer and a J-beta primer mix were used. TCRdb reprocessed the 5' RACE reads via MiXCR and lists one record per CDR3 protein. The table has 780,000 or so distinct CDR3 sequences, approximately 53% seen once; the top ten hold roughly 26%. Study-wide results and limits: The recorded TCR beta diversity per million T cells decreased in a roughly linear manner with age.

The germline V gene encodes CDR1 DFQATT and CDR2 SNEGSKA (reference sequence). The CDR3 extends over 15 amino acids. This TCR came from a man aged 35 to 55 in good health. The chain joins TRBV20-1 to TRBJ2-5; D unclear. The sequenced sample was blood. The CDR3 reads CSARVQWGEVEAQYF. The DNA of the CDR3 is TGCAGTGCTAGAGTACAATGGGGTGAGGTAGAGGCCCAGTACTTC.